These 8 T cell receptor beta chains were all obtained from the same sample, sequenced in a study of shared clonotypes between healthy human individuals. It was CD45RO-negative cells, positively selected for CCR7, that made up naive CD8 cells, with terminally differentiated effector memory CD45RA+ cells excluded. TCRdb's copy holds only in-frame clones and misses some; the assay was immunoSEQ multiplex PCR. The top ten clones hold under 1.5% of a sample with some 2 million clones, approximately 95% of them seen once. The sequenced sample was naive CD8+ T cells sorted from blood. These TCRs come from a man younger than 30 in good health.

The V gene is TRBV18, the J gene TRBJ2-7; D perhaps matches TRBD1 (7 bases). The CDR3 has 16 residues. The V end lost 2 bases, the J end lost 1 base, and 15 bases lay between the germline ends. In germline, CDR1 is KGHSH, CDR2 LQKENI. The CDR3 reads CASSPGGTEISYEQYF. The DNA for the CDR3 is TGTGCCAGCTCACCAGGAGGGACAGAGATATCCTACGAGCAGTACTTC.

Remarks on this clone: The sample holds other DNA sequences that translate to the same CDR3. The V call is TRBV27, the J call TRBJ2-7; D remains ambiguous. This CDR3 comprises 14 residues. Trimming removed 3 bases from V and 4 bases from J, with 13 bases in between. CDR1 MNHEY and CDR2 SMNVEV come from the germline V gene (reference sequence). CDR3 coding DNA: TGTGCCAGCAGTTTCTCTGGGTCCACTTACGAGCAGTACTTC. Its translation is CASSFSGSTYEQYF.

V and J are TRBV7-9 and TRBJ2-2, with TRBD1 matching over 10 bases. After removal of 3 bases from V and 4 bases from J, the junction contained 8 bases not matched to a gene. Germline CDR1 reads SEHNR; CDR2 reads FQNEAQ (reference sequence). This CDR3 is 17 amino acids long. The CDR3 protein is CASSFFIRDRGTGELFF. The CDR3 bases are TGTGCCAGCAGCTTCTTCATCCGGGACAGGGGCACCGGGGAGCTGTTTTTT.

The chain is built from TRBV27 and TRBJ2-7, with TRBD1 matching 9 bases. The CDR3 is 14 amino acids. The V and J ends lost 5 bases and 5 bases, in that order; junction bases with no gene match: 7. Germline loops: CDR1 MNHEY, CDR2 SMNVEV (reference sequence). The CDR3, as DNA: TGTGCCAGCAGTCTCGGGGACAGGGCACACGAGCAGTACTTC. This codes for CASSLGDRAHEQYF.

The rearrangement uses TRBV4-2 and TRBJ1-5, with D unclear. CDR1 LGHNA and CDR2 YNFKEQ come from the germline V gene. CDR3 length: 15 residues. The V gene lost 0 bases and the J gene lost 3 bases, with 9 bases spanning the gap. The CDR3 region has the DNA TGTGCCAGCAGCCAAGAAGAGACATACAATCAGCCCCAGCATTTT. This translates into CASSQEETYNQPQHF.

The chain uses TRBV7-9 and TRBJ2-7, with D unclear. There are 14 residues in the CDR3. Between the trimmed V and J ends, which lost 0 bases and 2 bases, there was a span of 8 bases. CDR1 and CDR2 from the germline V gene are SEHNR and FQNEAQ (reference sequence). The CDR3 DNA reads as TGTGCCAGCAGCTTAGCCGGCTACACCTACGAGCAGTACTTC. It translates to CASSLAGYTYEQYF.

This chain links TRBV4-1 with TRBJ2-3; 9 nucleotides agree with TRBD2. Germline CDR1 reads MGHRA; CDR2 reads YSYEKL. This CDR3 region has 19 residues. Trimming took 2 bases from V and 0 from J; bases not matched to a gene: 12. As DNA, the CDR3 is TGCGCCAGCAGCCAAAGGGAAAGCGGGGGGTCCCCTAGCACAGATACGCAGTATTTT. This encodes CASSQRESGGSPSTDTQYF.

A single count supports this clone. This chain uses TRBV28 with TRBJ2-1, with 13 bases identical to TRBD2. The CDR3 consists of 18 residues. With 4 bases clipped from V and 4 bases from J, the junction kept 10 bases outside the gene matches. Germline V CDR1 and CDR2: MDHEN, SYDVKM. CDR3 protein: CASSSYGLAGAGYNEQFF. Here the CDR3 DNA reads TGTGCCAGCAGTTCCTACGGACTAGCGGGGGCCGGTTACAATGAGCAGTTCTTC.